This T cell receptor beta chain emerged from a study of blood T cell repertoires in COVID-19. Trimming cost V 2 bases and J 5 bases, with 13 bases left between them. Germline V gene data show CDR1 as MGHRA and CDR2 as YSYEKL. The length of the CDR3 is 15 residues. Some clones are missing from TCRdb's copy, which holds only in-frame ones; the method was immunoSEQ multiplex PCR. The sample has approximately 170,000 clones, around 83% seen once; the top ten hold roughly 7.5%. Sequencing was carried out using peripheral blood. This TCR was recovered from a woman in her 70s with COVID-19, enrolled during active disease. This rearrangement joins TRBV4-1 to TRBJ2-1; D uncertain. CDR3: CASSQPNNRDNEQFF. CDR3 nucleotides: TGCGCCAGCAGCCAACCAAATAATCGGGACAATGAGCAGTTCTTC.